This T cell receptor (beta chain) was recovered during a study of blood T cell repertoires in COVID-19. For the study at large: Donors in Cohort 3 counted as recovered after two negative PCRs, clearance, or symptom resolution. Material from acute and convalescent COVID-19 was sourced from the United States, Italy and Spain.

The germline CDR1 and CDR2 sequences are SGHAT and FQNNGV. Trimming cost V 7 bases and J 8 bases; bases outside gene matches: 10. This CDR3 spans 14 amino acids. Study processing details: Reference gene primer amplification in the assay estimated nucleated cell counts. TCRdb keeps only in-frame clones here, not all; method: immunoSEQ multiplex PCR. D and trimming come from the DNA, and the V and J calls and clone size come from that table. Here the sample spans about 400,000 clones, approximately 89% being singletons. The sequence was collected from a man in his forties in a cohort exposed to, infected with or recovered from COVID-19 (not recorded which). The V and J genes are TRBV11-2 and TRBJ1-1; 10 bases are a match to TRBD1. Sequencing was done on a sample of PBMCs or T cells enriched from blood (not recorded which). CDR3 in amino acids: CASTNRDRGGEAFF. DNA of the CDR3: TGTGCCAGCACAAACCGGGACAGGGGCGGCGAAGCTTTCTTT.